The 27 T cell receptor beta chains given below trace back to one sample, sequenced in a study of T cells in Graves' hyperthyroidism and ophthalmopathy. Amplification of TCR beta CDR3 regions was performed using RNA transcripts as template. First-round RT-PCR of the TCR CDR3 relied on the HTBI primer set. MiXCR was run by TCRdb on the multiplex PCR reads, yielding one entry per CDR3 protein. The sample consists of approximately 95,000 distinct CDR3 sequences, about 37% of them appearing once. Sequenced sample: peripheral blood or thyroid tissue (not recorded which). The origin of the receptors is a woman aged 25 to 39 with Graves' hyperthyroidism.

The table lists this clonotype with a few counts. In nucleotides, the CDR3 is TGTGCCAGCAGCTCCGGGACAGGGGTTGACACTGAAGCTTTCTTT. Translated, it gives CASSSGTGVDTEAFF. This chain connects TRBV12-3 or TRBV12-4 to TRBJ1-1, with 10 bases matching TRBD1. The J segment lost 3 bases and the V segment lost 6 bases, leaving 7 bases of the junction unmatched. The CDR3 runs to 15 residues.

This clonotype was detected once. A much larger clone differs by one base, so this may be a read error. This rearrangement joins TRBV6-2 or TRBV6-3 to TRBJ2-2, with D unclear. In germline, CDR1 is MNHEY, CDR2 SVGEGT. V was pared by 2 bases and J by 7 bases, with 11 bases between. The CDR3 loop spans 14 amino acids. The CDR3 DNA reads TGTGCCAGCAGTTACAGCTACCCGGGCGGGGAGCTGTTTTTT. This translates into CASSYSYPGGELFF.

This clonotype has ten or more counts. The V and J genes are TRBV27 and TRBJ2-5; possible D gene TRBD1, 5 bases. The CDR3 consists of 14 residues. V lost 3 bases and J lost 2, with 10 bases in between. Germline V gives CDR1 MNHEY, CDR2 SMNVEV (reference sequence). CDR3 residues: CASSFRTNQETQYF. Here the CDR3 DNA reads TGTGCCAGCAGTTTTCGGACAAATCAAGAGACCCAGTACTTC.

This clonotype was found many times. The V and J genes are TRBV20-1 and TRBJ1-5; D is possibly TRBD1 (5 bases). Between the trimmed V and J ends, which lost 3 bases and 3 bases, there was a span of 12 bases. Germline values: CDR1 DFQATT, CDR2 SNEGSKA (reference sequence). There are 14 residues in the CDR3. The CDR3 DNA follows: TGCAGTGCTAGTCGAGGGGCTCCCAATCAGCCCCAGCATTTT. Its protein is CSASRGAPNQPQHF.

This chain uses TRBV7-3 with TRBJ1-6; 10 nucleotides match TRBD1. Germline CDR1 is SGHTA and CDR2 is FQGTGA. V dropped 5 bases and J dropped 8; count of bases not matched to a gene: 6. The CDR3 runs 15 residues. The CDR3 reads CASSPGGTGDSPLHF. CDR3 sequence (DNA): TGTGCCAGCAGCCCGGGCGGGACAGGGGATTCACCCCTCCACTTT.

This clonotype occurred many times. The chain combines TRBV20-1 with TRBJ1-4, with D possibly matching TRBD1 (6 bases). The CDR3 extends over 15 amino acids. In germline, CDR1 is DFQATT, CDR2 SNEGSKA (reference sequence). The V end was cut by 1 base, the J end by 2 bases, with 11 bases between. In DNA form, the CDR3 reads TGCAGTGCTAGAGCACCGAGGGGGACTAATGAAAAACTGTTTTTT. The encoded protein is CSARAPRGTNEKLFF.

Note on this clonotype: A clone one base away is much larger, so this may be a read error. The chain employs TRBV2 and TRBJ1-6; D not resolved. The CDR3 contains 13 residues. Germline V CDR1 and CDR2: SNHLY, FYNNEI. CDR3 in amino acids: CASRLGWISPPHF. The CDR3 coding sequence is TGTGCCAGCAGACTGGGGTGGATTTCACCCCCCCACTTT.

CDR3 coding DNA: TGTGCCTGGAGTGTGGACAGTTATAATTCACCCCTCCACTTT. It codes for CAWSVDSYNSPLHF. The J gene is TRBJ1-6, the V gene TRBV30, with a possible D match to TRBD1 (6 bases). The CDR3 extends over 14 amino acids. Germline assignment: CDR1 GTSNPN and CDR2 SVGIG (reference sequence). V lost 0 bases, J lost 4 bases, and 7 bases lay in between.

This clonotype appeared many times. V is TRBV6-5 and J is TRBJ1-5, with 8 bases lining up with TRBD1. The ends lost 6 bases at V and 3 bases at J; junction bases unmatched: 1. Germline V gene data show CDR1 as MNHEY and CDR2 as SVGAGI. This CDR3 comprises 13 residues. The CDR3 DNA is TGTGCCAGCAGGGGACAGGACAATCAGCCCCAGCATTTT. Encoded protein: CASRGQDNQPQHF.

V and J are TRBV5-5 and TRBJ2-7, with 9 nucleotides matching TRBD1. The CDR3 is made up of 15 amino acids. V lost 4 bases to trimming and J lost 7 bases; unmatched junction nucleotides: 12. Germline values: CDR1 SGHKS, CDR2 YYEKEE (reference sequence). CDR3 loop: CASSGWTGDYEEQYF. CDR3 DNA: TGTGCCAGCAGCGGGTGGACAGGGGATTACGAGGAGCAGTACTTC.

This clonotype was found many times. V and J are TRBV20-1 and TRBJ2-7; 10 bases align to TRBD2. CDR1 DFQATT and CDR2 SNEGSKA come from the germline V gene (reference sequence). The CDR3 is 13 residues long. J was trimmed by 4 bases and V by 5 bases; bases with no gene match: 5. Here the CDR3 reads CSAPKAGGYEQYF. CDR3 sequence (DNA): TGCAGTGCTCCGAAAGCGGGAGGGTACGAGCAGTACTTC.

This clonotype was seen only a few times. The rearrangement uses TRBV20-1 and TRBJ1-1; 11 nucleotides agree with TRBD1. This CDR3 comprises 15 residues. Germline V gene data show CDR1 as DFQATT and CDR2 as SNEGSKA (reference sequence). The trim removed 8 bases at V and 5 bases at J, leaving 13 bases unmatched. CDR3 in DNA: TGCAGTTCGAAGGGGGGACAGGGGGGATGGACTGAAGCTTTCTTT. It yields the protein CSSKGGQGGWTEAFF.

This clonotype has at least ten counts. The rearrangement uses TRBV27 and TRBJ2-7; weak D call: TRBD2 (5 bases). Germline CDR1 reads MNHEY; CDR2 reads SMNVEV (reference sequence). Trimming cost V 6 bases and J 3 bases, with 12 bases left between them. This CDR3 is built from 13 residues. The chain's CDR3 is CASRDGIHYEQYF. CDR3 DNA: TGTGCCAGCAGGGACGGGATCCACTACGAGCAGTACTTC.

This clonotype was seen only once. The V call is TRBV12-3 or TRBV12-4, the J call TRBJ1-2; the D gene is possibly TRBD1 (5 bases). This CDR3 is built from 13 residues. With 4 bases removed from V and 6 bases from J, the gap between germline ends came to 12 bases. CDR3 in DNA: TGTGCCAGCAGTTGGCAGGGTGGCGATGGCTACACCTTC. This codes for CASSWQGGDGYTF.

Regarding this clonotype: A junction end diverges from the germline sequence, so it may reflect a read error. The genes are TRBV5-1 and TRBJ1-1, with a tentative D call TRBD1 (5 bases). This CDR3 region has 15 residues. Germline-derived CDR1 and CDR2 are SGHRS and YFSETQ. In DNA, the CDR3 is TGCGCCAGCAGCTTGGCCTGGGGGTTCAACACTGAAGCTTCCTTC. This translates into CASSLAWGFNTEASF.

The count of this clonotype is one. The chain uses TRBV9 and TRBJ1-1, with 8 bases fitting TRBD1. Germline loops: CDR1 SGDLS, CDR2 YYNGEE. V lost 2 bases, J lost 0 bases, and 3 bases stayed unmatched. The CDR3 length is 15 residues. Here the CDR3 reads CASSVSQGVNTEAFF. The CDR3 DNA is TGTGCCAGCAGCGTGTCACAGGGGGTGAACACTGAAGCTTTCTTT.

A note on this clonotype: One end of the junction is discordant with germline, which a read error may explain. This sequence joins TRBV10-3 and TRBJ2-7; D unclear. Germline CDR1 is ENHRY and CDR2 is SYGVKD. The CDR3 loop spans 11 amino acids. The CDR3 DNA reads TGTGCCATCAGTGAGGCCTACGGGCAGTACTTC. It translates to CAISEAYGQYF.

This clonotype was observed at least ten times. The CDR3 DNA follows: TGCGCCAGCAGCCAAAAAGGGGCTGGGGTTGAAGCTTTCTTT. Protein sequence: CASSQKGAGVEAFF. This chain uses TRBV4-1 with TRBJ1-1; D possibly corresponds to TRBD1 (5 bases). The CDR3 is 14 amino acids. The V and J ends lost 2 bases and 7 bases respectively, with 14 bases between them. CDR1 is MGHRA and CDR2 is YSYEKL in the germline V gene.

This clonotype was seen a handful of times. The gene calls are TRBV7-2 and TRBJ2-5, with 7 bases matching TRBD2. J lost 3 bases, V lost 4 bases, and 5 bases had no gene match. CDR3 length: 14 residues. Germline V gives CDR1 SGHTA, CDR2 FQGNSA. The CDR3 sequence: CASSSYSGEETQYF. The CDR3 DNA reads TGTGCCAGCAGCTCCTACAGCGGGGAAGAGACCCAGTACTTC.

In this sample, this clonotype turned up a few times. The chain carries TRBV24-1 and TRBJ2-5; D gene ambiguous. CDR3 length equals 13 residues. With 0 bases removed from V and 4 bases from J, the gap between germline ends came to 5 bases. Germline V CDR1 and CDR2: KGHDR, SFDVKD. CDR3 nucleotide sequence: TGTGCCACCAGTGATTTGGGGCTAGAGACCCAGTACTTC. This encodes CATSDLGLETQYF.

This clonotype was observed at least ten times. The chain is built from TRBV4-2 and TRBJ1-2, with D hard to call. The CDR3 is 14 residues long. With 0 bases removed from V and 5 bases from J, the gap between germline ends came to 10 bases. Germline lookup yields CDR1 LGHNA and CDR2 YNFKEQ. This CDR3 reads CASSQEAPSYGYTF. The CDR3 DNA reads as TGTGCCAGCAGCCAAGAGGCCCCGTCGTATGGCTACACCTTC.

The chain couples TRBV27 to TRBJ2-7, with a tentative D call TRBD2 (6 bases). The CDR3 is 14 amino acids. Trimming took 4 bases from V and 1 from J, leaving 11 bases between them. The germline V gene has CDR1 MNHEY and CDR2 SMNVEV (reference sequence). The CDR3 nucleotides read TGTGCCAGCAGTTGGAGGGGAAGGTCCTACGAGCAGTACTTC. Amino acid sequence: CASSWRGRSYEQYF.

This clonotype was detected ten times or more. This chain uses TRBV3-1 with TRBJ1-5; no reliable D call. Germline CDR1 and CDR2: LGHDT and YNNKEL (reference sequence). V was cut by 1 base and J by 6 bases, with 16 bases left in between. This CDR3 is built from 16 residues. CDR3 in DNA: TGTGCCAGCAGCCAAGGTCTGCCTAGTCTATCTCAGCCCCAGCATTTT. It encodes CASSQGLPSLSQPQHF.

A remark on this clonotype: A read error may explain this, as a much larger clone is one base away. The rearrangement joins TRBV7-8 to TRBJ2-3; TRBD2 aligns across 13 bases. J lost 2 bases, V lost 1 base, and 3 bases had no gene match. The CDR3 runs to 17 residues. CDR1 and CDR2 (germline): SGHVS, FQNEAQ. The CDR3 bases are TGTGCCAGCAGCTTAGGGGGACTAGCGGGGATCACAGATACGCAGTATTTT. Translating it yields CASSLGGLAGITDTQYF.

This sequence joins TRBV5-1 and TRBJ1-4, with 7 bases fitting TRBD1. Germline V gene sequence: CDR1 SGHRS, CDR2 YFSETQ. V lost 4 bases and J lost 8; bases outside the gene matches: 8. The CDR3 contains 14 residues. Here the CDR3 DNA reads TGCGCCAGCAGCCAGGGGGATGTAGGGGAAAAACTGTTTTTT. Its translation is CASSQGDVGEKLFF.

V is TRBV20-1 and J is TRBJ1-2; 7 positions agree with TRBD1. From germline, CDR1 is DFQATT and CDR2 SNEGSKA (reference sequence). Trimming removed 3 bases from V and 4 bases from J; junction bases left unmatched: 5. This CDR3 region has 13 residues. CDR3 coding DNA: TGCAGTGCTAGTAACAGGGGCCGCTATGGCTACACCTTC. It yields the protein CSASNRGRYGYTF.

The chain joins TRBV6-5 to TRBJ2-7; the D gene is possibly TRBD2 (6 bases). V gave up 2 bases and J gave up 5 bases, with 13 bases separating them. The length of the CDR3 is 14 residues. Germline loops: CDR1 MNHEY, CDR2 SVGAGI. For the CDR3, the DNA is TGTGCCAGCAGTTACGAGCGGGCGATCGACGAGCAGTACTTC. Protein sequence: CASSYERAIDEQYF.